A single sample is the source of the 4 T cell receptor beta chains below, sequenced in a study of T cell changes during pregnancy in multiple sclerosis. Data came from immunoSEQ multiplex PCR; TCRdb stores just in-frame clones and leaves some out. Among about 22,000 clones listed, approximately 89% were seen once. The sequencing here drew on CD4+ T cells from peripheral blood mononuclear cells, taken in the third trimester of pregnancy. Receptors were obtained from a female donor with multiple sclerosis, enrolled in a pregnancy study.

The gene calls are TRBV4-3 and TRBJ1-1, with D hard to call. Per the germline V gene, CDR1 is LGHNA and CDR2 is YSLEER. V was shortened by 6 bases and J by 4 bases, with 12 bases between the two germline ends. This CDR3 comprises 13 residues. CDR3 sequence: CASSYGRGTEAFF. The CDR3 DNA is TGCGCCAGCAGTTACGGTCGGGGCACTGAAGCTTTCTTT.

The CDR3: CASSITGNQPQHF. In DNA, the CDR3 is TGCGCCAGCAGCATCACAGGTAATCAGCCCCAGCATTTT. The V call is TRBV5-1, the J call TRBJ1-5; possible D gene TRBD1, 5 bases. CDR1 is SGHRS, CDR2 YFSETQ, per germline. Trimming stripped 4 bases from V and 4 bases from J, with 9 bases between. CDR3 size: 13 residues.

The chain joins TRBV5-1 to TRBJ2-1, with a possible D match to TRBD1 (6 bases). Trimming took off 1 base at V and 4 bases at J, with 15 bases between the two ends. Germline V gives CDR1 SGHRS, CDR2 YFSETQ. The CDR3 extends over 16 amino acids. The CDR3 region is CASSLTLGTQYNEQFF. DNA of the CDR3: TGCGCCAGCAGCTTGACCCTCGGGACACAGTACAATGAGCAGTTCTTC.

The V gene is TRBV5-8, the J gene TRBJ1-2; possible D gene TRBD1, 5 bases. The germline V and J ends were trimmed by 2 bases and 8 bases, with 10 bases remaining between them. Germline V gene lookup returns CDR1 SGHTS and CDR2 YDEGEE. There are 12 residues in the CDR3. The CDR3 DNA reads as TGTGCCAGCAGCTTACAGGTCGGAGGCTACACCTTC. Translation: CASSLQVGGYTF.